Sequencing of this T cell receptor beta chain was carried out in a study of OX40 agonist ivuxolimab in advanced cancers. At the level of the whole study: Ivuxolimab, which targeted the costimulatory receptor OX40 (CD134), was an agonistic, fully human IgG2 monoclonal antibody. Intravenous ivuxolimab was administered to patients every 2 weeks at six dose levels: 0.01, 0.1, 0.3, 1.5, 3 and 10 mg/kg. Of the 50 to 55 patients in dose escalation, 19 had hepatocellular carcinoma, about 15 had melanoma, 9 had renal cell carcinoma and 9 had head and neck cancer. A male proportion of 82.7% and a mean age of around 60 years, ranging from 23 to 79, were recorded for the dose-escalation cohort. Patients were allowed to have had prior anti-PD-1, anti-PD-L1 or anti-CTLA-4 therapy, and approximately 37% of the dose-escalation patients had been treated with checkpoint inhibitors. Partial responses occurred in three dose-escalation patients, of whom one had hepatocellular carcinoma and two had cutaneous melanoma. The purpose of peripheral TCRbeta sequencing was to test whether ivuxolimab changed TCR sequence diversity and led to clonal T-cell expansion. The paper describes the monotherapy dose-escalation part (N ≈ 50 patients) of the phase I trial of ivuxolimab.

The trial excluded patients who had a history of autoimmune disease or who were on systemic immunosuppression. In every dose cohort, peripheral blood was drawn for TCR sequencing at baseline, cycle 4 day 1, and cycle 7 day 1. The samples were taken from a phase I, first-in-human, multicenter, open-label dose-escalation trial of ivuxolimab. Adults with locally advanced or metastatic melanoma, renal cell carcinoma, hepatocellular carcinoma or head and neck squamous cell carcinoma were enrolled in the trial. Before TCR sequencing, CD4+ T cells and CD8+ T cells were sorted from peripheral blood as separate populations. This clone was seen only a few times. There is no known antigen for this receptor. No base quality values were provided; no much bigger clone lies one nucleotide off. Genomic DNA was extracted from sorted cells for sequencing of the TCRbeta CDR3 region. The immunoSEQ Assay was used to sequence the TCRbeta CDR3 regions. TCRdb holds this immuneACCESS table with in-frame rearrangements only. Some clones are missing; in checked studies, unresolved V genes explain under half, and the rest has no known cause. Across this sample there are approximately 60,000 clones, with about nine tenths seen only once. The ten largest clones capture about 0.37% of the sample.

What the authors observed across the whole study: The antigen specificity of the peripheral T cells that underwent clonal expansion was not determined. Partial responders in the 0.1-3.0 mg/kg groups had among the lowest normalized peripheral clonal expansion, especially among CD8+ T cells. Low levels of normalized T-cell clonal expansion were also seen in some patients who did not respond. At doses of 0.1 to 3.0 mg/kg, clonal expansion of both CD4+ and CD8+ T cells in blood was seen between baseline and week 6. On average, CD8+ T cells showed more expanded clones than CD4+ T cells after ivuxolimab.

Ends trimmed: V by 6 bases, J by 2 bases; bases unmatched to a gene: 4. The CDR3 covers 14 residues, taking in both the cysteine and the phenylalanine. Solely the CDR3 DNA is kept, with 42 bases framed from the first base. Taken from the germline V gene, the CDR1 and CDR2 loops are MNHEY and SVGAGI. The sample was CD4+ or CD8+ T cells sorted from blood, taken in a trial of the OX40 agonist ivuxolimab. The chain employs TRBV6-5 and TRBJ1-1; a stretch of 9 junction bases matches TRBD1. The source is an adult with an advanced solid tumor such as melanoma, head and neck, liver or kidney cancer. CDR3 region: CASRGTGGNTEAFF. The DNA sequence is as follows: TGTGCCAGCAGGGGAACAGGGGGCAACACTGAAGCTTTCTTT.